The 9 T cell receptor beta chains in this list originate from one sample, sequenced in a study of shared clonotypes between healthy human individuals. Clones were read by immunoSEQ multiplex PCR, and TCRdb kept only the in-frame ones, dropping some. The sample carries under 1,100,000 clones, more than 65% recorded once. The sequencing input was memory CD4+ T cells sorted from blood. The sample's subset: CD45RA-negative fraction. All receptors derive from a young man in good health.

This rearrangement joins TRBV29-1 to TRBJ2-1, with D possibly matching TRBD2 (5 bases). The CDR3 is 13 residues long. In germline, CDR1 is SQVTM, CDR2 ANQGSEA. The chain's CDR3 is CFTRVSSYNEQFF. CDR3 nucleotides: TGCTTTACGCGGGTAAGCTCCTACAATGAGCAGTTCTTC.

This chain uses TRBV5-1 with TRBJ2-7; D might be TRBD2 (7 bases). Germline V gene sequence: CDR1 SGHRS, CDR2 YFSETQ. This CDR3 has 17 residues. V shed 5 bases and J shed 0 bases, with 21 bases lying between them. The CDR3 sequence: CASSWGGASGASYEQYF. The CDR3 coding sequence is TGCGCCAGCAGTTGGGGGGGCGCTAGCGGTGCCTCCTACGAGCAGTACTTC.

This clone has at least ten counts. The sample carries other DNA sequences with the same CDR3. This chain connects TRBV9 to TRBJ1-1; D not resolved. Germline V gene sequence: CDR1 SGDLS, CDR2 YYNGEE. The CDR3 has 14 residues. The V gene lost 0 bases and the J gene lost 1 base, with 7 bases spanning the gap. This CDR3 reads CASSVDTWNTEAFF. CDR3 coding DNA: TGTGCCAGCAGCGTAGACACCTGGAACACTGAAGCTTTCTTT.

J is TRBJ1-5 and V is TRBV19; 12 nucleotides match TRBD1. This CDR3 contains 13 residues. The J segment lost 6 bases and the V segment lost 10 bases, leaving 4 bases of the junction unmatched. Germline V gives CDR1 LNHDA, CDR2 SQIVND (reference sequence). The CDR3 is CATGTGGGQPQHF. The CDR3 nucleotides are TGTGCCACCGGGACAGGGGGCGGTCAGCCCCAGCATTTT.

This chain links TRBV6-1 with TRBJ2-6; no definite D call. The germline V and J ends were trimmed by 10 bases and 0 bases, with 13 bases remaining between them. In germline, CDR1 is MNHNS, CDR2 SASEGT. The CDR3 runs to 15 residues. CDR3 DNA sequence: TGTGCCACCGGGTTCGGTGGCTCTGGGGCCAACGTCCTGACTTTC. Protein: CATGFGGSGANVLTF.

The V call is TRBV2, the J call TRBJ2-7, with unresolved D. This CDR3 is built from 11 residues. The V end was cut by 7 bases, the J end by 5 bases, with 9 bases between. Germline V gene lookup returns CDR1 SNHLY and CDR2 FYNNEI. Written as DNA, the CDR3 is TGTGCCAGCAAACTCACTAACGAGCAGTACTTC. It codes for CASKLTNEQYF.

The rearrangement uses TRBV7-2 and TRBJ1-6; D possibly corresponds to TRBD1 (6 bases). Trimming took 6 bases from V and 7 from J, leaving 10 bases between them. The CDR3 is 13 amino acids. Germline-derived CDR1 and CDR2 are SGHTA and FQGNSA. The CDR3 DNA sequence: TGTGCCAGCAGAAGGACAGACAATTCACCCCTCCACTTT. Translated: CASRRTDNSPLHF.

This clone showed up just a few times. This CDR3 reads CARLFRVSGEKLFF. As DNA, the CDR3 is TGTGCCAGACTATTCAGGGTTTCGGGGGAAAAACTGTTTTTT. The chain uses TRBV19 and TRBJ1-4, with D possibly TRBD1 on 5 matching bases. The CDR3 is made up of 14 amino acids. Trimming pared 9 bases from V and 8 bases from J, leaving 19 bases between. CDR1 is LNHDA and CDR2 is SQIVND in the germline V gene (reference sequence).

The chain carries TRBV6-6 and TRBJ1-1, with 7 positions matching TRBD1. V gave up 5 bases and J gave up 2 bases; unmatched junction bases: 5. From germline, CDR1 is MNHNY and CDR2 SVGAGI (reference sequence). The CDR3 contains 14 residues. This CDR3 is CASSPRTGNTEAFF. The CDR3 DNA is TGTGCCAGCAGTCCACGGACAGGAAACACTGAAGCTTTCTTT.